This T cell receptor (beta chain) was captured in a study of T cells expressing NK-cell markers. TCRdb reworked the 5' RACE reads into one entry per CDR3 protein, no DNA. The table for this sample gives about half a million distinct CDR3 sequences. Material for sequencing was blood T cells: a sorted CD56 or NKG2C T cell subset, CD4+ or CD8+ T cells, or bulk PBMC T cells (not recorded which). This receptor was taken from a woman aged 45-59 years in good health.

CDR3 region: CASSPVRDGNTGELFF. The rearrangement links TRBV5-1 to TRBJ2-2; TCRdb's assignment of TRBD1 cannot be checked, as there is no DNA. This CDR3 is 16 amino acids long. The V gene's germline CDR1 is SGHRS and CDR2 YFSETQ. Looking up the rest from reference TRBV5-1 and TRBJ2-2 gives the full variable domain: KAGVTQTPRYLIKTRGQQVTLSCSPISGHRSVSWYQQTPGQGLQFLFEYFSETQRNKGNFPGRFSGRQFSNSRSEMNVSTLELGDSALYLCASSPVRDGNTGELFFGEGSRLTVL.